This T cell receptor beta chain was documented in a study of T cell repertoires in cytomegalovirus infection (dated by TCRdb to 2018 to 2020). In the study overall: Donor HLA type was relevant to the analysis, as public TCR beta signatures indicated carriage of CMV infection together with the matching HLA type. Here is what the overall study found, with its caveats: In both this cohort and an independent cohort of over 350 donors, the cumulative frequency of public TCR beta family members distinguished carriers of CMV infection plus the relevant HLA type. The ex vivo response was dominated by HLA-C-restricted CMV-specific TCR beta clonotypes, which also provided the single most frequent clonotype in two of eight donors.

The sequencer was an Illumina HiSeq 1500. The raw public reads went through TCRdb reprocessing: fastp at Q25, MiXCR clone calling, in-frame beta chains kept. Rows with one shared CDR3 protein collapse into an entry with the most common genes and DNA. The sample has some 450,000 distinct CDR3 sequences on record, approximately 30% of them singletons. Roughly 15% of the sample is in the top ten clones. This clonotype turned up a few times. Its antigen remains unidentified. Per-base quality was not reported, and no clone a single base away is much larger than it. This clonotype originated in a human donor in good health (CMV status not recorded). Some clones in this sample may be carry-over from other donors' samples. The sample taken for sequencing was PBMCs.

CDR3 protein: CASILYPGQPNSYEQYF. The nucleotide sequence is given as TGTGCCAGCATCCTCTACCCGGGACAGCCGAACTCCTACGAGCAGTACTTC. The chain is assembled from TRBV6-1 and TRBJ2-7, and TRBD1 matches 7 of the central bases. Clipping removes 7 bases from V and 0 bases from J, with 15 as the unmatched junction base count. The CDR3 goes from the cysteine to the phenylalanine over 17 residues. Only CDR3 DNA is held: 51 bases, read in frame from base 1. From a lookup of the germline V gene, CDR1 and CDR2 are MNHNS and SASEGT.